Below are 9 T cell receptor beta chains sequenced from a single sample in a study of T cells after yellow fever vaccination. TCRdb recomputed calls from the 5' RACE reads with MiXCR, one row per CDR3 protein. The sample shows approximately 250,000 distinct CDR3 sequences, around 3.5% of them seen only once. Sequencing was performed on PBMCs, taken 15 days after the yellow fever booster vaccination. The receptors were sampled from a man between 18 and 35 years old who received the YFV17D yellow fever vaccine.

This clonotype was detected many times. CDR3 sequence: CASSLNGGDTDTQYF. The CDR3 DNA is TGCGCCAGCAGCTTGAACGGGGGGGACACAGATACGCAGTATTTT. This rearrangement joins TRBV5-1 to TRBJ2-3, with 8 bases lining up with TRBD2. This CDR3 is 15 amino acids long. CDR1 is SGHRS and CDR2 is YFSETQ in the germline V gene. The trim removed 1 base at V and 2 bases at J, leaving 3 bases unmatched.

This clonotype was detected ten times or more. This chain uses TRBV6-5 with TRBJ1-4, with D possibly being TRBD1 (6 bases). The CDR3 extends over 13 amino acids. Germline V CDR1 and CDR2: MNHEY, SVGAGI. Trimming pared 7 bases from V and 6 bases from J, leaving 12 bases between. CDR3 in amino acids: CASMRGRHEKLFF. CDR3 nucleotides: TGTGCCAGCATGCGGGGGCGGCATGAAAAACTGTTTTTT.

This clonotype was seen ten or more times. This chain uses TRBV15 with TRBJ1-6; the D gene is possibly TRBD1 (5 bases). This CDR3 has 14 amino acids. Germline CDR1 and CDR2: LNHNV and YYDKDF (reference sequence). The ends were cut back, 1 base at V and 9 bases at J, with 10 bases in the middle. CDR3 bases: TGTGCCACCAGCAGAGGGCAGGGAGGTTCACCCCTCCACTTT. This codes for CATSRGQGGSPLHF.

This clonotype occurred many times. The CDR3 region has the DNA TGTGCTAGTGGTGCTGGGGCCAACGTCCTGACTTTC. It translates to CASGAGANVLTF. The rearrangement links TRBV12-5 to TRBJ2-6, with unresolved D. Germline V gene lookup returns CDR1 LGHNT and CDR2 FRNRAP. Trimming took off 5 bases at V and 2 bases at J, with 1 base between the two ends. CDR3 length: 12 residues.

This clonotype was found a few times. V and J are TRBV19 and TRBJ1-3; TRBD1 aligns across 7 bases. Trimming took 7 bases from V and 3 from J; bases not matched to a gene: 12. The V gene's germline CDR1 is LNHDA and CDR2 SQIVND (reference sequence). This CDR3 spans 16 amino acids. CDR3 loop: CASTTKTGEGGNTIYF. The CDR3 coding sequence is TGTGCCAGTACCACTAAAACAGGGGAAGGTGGAAACACCATATATTTT.

This clonotype was observed a few times. The genes are TRBV5-1 and TRBJ1-2, with 8 bases matching TRBD1. Trimming cost V 4 bases and J 7 bases; bases outside gene matches: 15. The CDR3 has 16 amino acids. The germline V gene has CDR1 SGHRS and CDR2 YFSETQ. In nucleotides, the CDR3 is TGCGCCAGCAGCCCAAAAGCACCGGGACAGGATCGTGGCTACACCTTC. Residues: CASSPKAPGQDRGYTF.

As regards this clonotype: A read error is possible here, since a much larger clone lies one base away. This chain links TRBV5-1 with TRBJ2-7; the match to TRBD1 covers 7 bases. There are 15 residues in the CDR3. The J segment lost 3 bases and the V segment lost 0 bases, leaving 6 bases of the junction unmatched. From germline, CDR1 is SGHRS and CDR2 YFSETQ. The CDR3 here is CASSLGGGGNYEQYF. CDR3 coding DNA: TGCGCCAGCAGCTTGGGAGGGGGCGGAAACTACGAGCAGTACTTC.

This clonotype was picked up a small number of times. CDR3 in amino acids: CASSAGQGLWTQYF. The CDR3 bases are TGCGCCAGCAGTGCGGGACAGGGATTGTGGACCCAGTACTTC. This chain links TRBV10-2 with TRBJ2-5, with TRBD1 matching over 9 bases. V was clipped by 4 bases and J by 7 bases; unmatched bases: 7. This CDR3 has 14 amino acids. Per germline, CDR1 WSHSY and CDR2 SAAADI.

The table lists this clonotype with many counts. J is TRBJ1-1 and V is TRBV7-9; tentative D call: TRBD1 (5 bases). CDR1 SEHNR and CDR2 FQNEAQ come from the germline V gene (reference sequence). This CDR3 spans 13 amino acids. Trimming took off 7 bases at V and 5 bases at J, with 14 bases between the two ends. CDR3 residues: CASNTGPQTEAFF. The CDR3 DNA reads TGTGCCAGCAACACAGGACCCCAAACTGAAGCTTTCTTT.